This TCR beta chain originates from a study of metastatic and nonmetastatic thyroid tumors. Study at large: Comparison of repertoires was carried out across blood and tumor or nodule tissue from malignant and benign thyroid patients.

Patients underwent thyroid surgery, and none had received any treatment before it. This clone was detected only a few times. The germline V gene has CDR1 SNHLY and CDR2 FYNNEI. With 5 bases removed from V and 2 bases from J, the gap between germline ends came to 16 bases. This CDR3 spans 15 amino acids. Authors' processing steps: Clinicopathological groups differed in CDR3, with these differences serving to build a distant-metastasis classifier for papillary thyroid cancer. TCRdb reprocessed the PCR reads using MiXCR. TCRdb's processing, not the authors' own work, is the source of the V and J calls. The data hold about 24,000 clones, with approximately 24% observed a single time.

The sequenced material came from tumor tissue. The receptor was isolated from a male donor with papillary thyroid cancer or a benign thyroid nodule (not recorded which). Some clones in this sample may be carry-over from other donors' samples. The V call is TRBV2, the J call TRBJ2-7; tentative D call: TRBD1 (6 bases). Written as DNA, the CDR3 is TGTGCCAGCAGTCGGGACATCGGCTGGGCCTACGAGCAGTACTTC. Its translation is CASSRDIGWAYEQYF.